This entry describes one T cell receptor (beta chain). Its antigen is not identified. This sample is drawn from a study of a mutant IDH1 vaccine in newly diagnosed glioma. Study summary: Before enrollment, the patients had been treated with radiotherapy alone, temozolomide alone, or both together. Most of them had received both.

The CDR3 runs 14 residues. V was pared by 1 base and J by 9 bases, with 13 bases between. Germline loops: CDR1 LGHNA, CDR2 YNFKEQ. Sample time point: week 35, safety follow-up. Each dose delivered 300 ug of mutant IDH1 20-mer peptide subcutaneously with imiquimod. Profiled with immunoSEQ multiplex PCR; TCRdb holds only in-frame clones, not every one. The top ten clones hold 4.5% to 5.5% of a sample with more than 35,000 clones, about 86% of them seen once. The sequence was obtained from a woman between 40 and 50 years old with glioma. Some clones in this sample may be carry-over from other donors' samples. Sequenced here: PBMCs, sampled from a glioma patient whose treatment included an IDH1 peptide vaccine. The rearrangement uses TRBV4-2 and TRBJ2-1, with a tentative D call TRBD2 (5 bases). As DNA, the CDR3 is TGTGCCAGCAGCCAAGGCACGGCTGAGGGTGAGCAGTTCTTC. Translating gives CASSQGTAEGEQFF.